The clone carrying this TCR beta chain has only a few counts. This sample was taken from a study of immune characterization of retroperitoneal liposarcoma. The CDR3 is made up of 14 amino acids. Per the germline V gene, CDR1 is SGHVS and CDR2 is FQNEAQ. TCRdb re-derived calls from the PCR reads in MiXCR, one entry per CDR3 protein. In the table there are 2,000 to 2,500 distinct CDR3 sequences, about 35% of which are singletons. The clonotype originates from a male donor with retroperitoneal liposarcoma. Source material: tumor tissue. This chain links TRBV7-8 with TRBJ2-1; D unclear. The DNA end favors TRBJ2-7, so the J call may be wrong. The CDR3 reads CASSLQSRSYEQYF. CDR3 DNA: TGTGCCAGCAGCTTACAGAGCCGCTCCTACGAGCAGTACTTC.